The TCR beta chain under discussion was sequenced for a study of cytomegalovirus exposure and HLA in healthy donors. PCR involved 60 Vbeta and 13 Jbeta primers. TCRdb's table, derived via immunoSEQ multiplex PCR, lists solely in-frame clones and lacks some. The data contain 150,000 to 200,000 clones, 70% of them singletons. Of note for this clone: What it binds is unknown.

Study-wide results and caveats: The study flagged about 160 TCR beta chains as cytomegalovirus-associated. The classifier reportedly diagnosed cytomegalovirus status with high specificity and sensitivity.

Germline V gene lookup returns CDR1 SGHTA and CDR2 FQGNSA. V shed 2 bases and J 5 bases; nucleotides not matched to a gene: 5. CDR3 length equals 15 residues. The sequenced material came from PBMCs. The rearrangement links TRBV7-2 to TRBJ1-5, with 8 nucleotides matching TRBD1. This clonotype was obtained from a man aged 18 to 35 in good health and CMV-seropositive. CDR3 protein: CASSLTTGADQPQHF. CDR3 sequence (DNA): TGTGCCAGCAGCTTAACGACAGGGGCTGATCAGCCCCAGCATTTT. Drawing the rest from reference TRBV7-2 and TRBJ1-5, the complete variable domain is GAGVSQSPSNKVTEKGKDVELRCDPISGHTALYWYRQSLGQGLEFLIYFQGNSAPDKSGLPSDRFSAERTGGSVSTLTIQRTQQEDSAVYLCASSLTTGADQPQHFGDGTRLSIL.